These T cell receptor beta chains were read from a single sample in a study of T cells in localized non-small cell lung cancer. Using immunoSEQ multiplex PCR, the repertoire was profiled, and TCRdb retains in-frame clones only, with some absent. The sample yields roughly 40,000 clones, 83% seen once. The sample consisted of PBMCs, taken before any cancer treatment. Receptor source: a man aged 40-75 years with stage II lung adenocarcinoma. Each CDR3 is given with its conserved first and last residue. The D gene is left open where the match is weak. Size values are once, few and many counts, or a class for expanded clones, and some rows have none.

abundance: NA
j_gene: TRBJ2-3
d_gene: NA
v_gene: TRBV15
CDR3aa: CATRTAQRVSTDTQYF
CDR3nt: TGTGCCACCAGAACAGCCCAGCGGGTTAGCACAGATACGCAGTATTTT

abundance: NA
j_gene: TRBJ1-1
d_gene: NA
v_gene: TRBV7-3
CDR3aa: CASSWAPNTEAFF
CDR3nt: TGTGCCAGCAGCTGGGCGCCGAACACTGAAGCTTTCTTT

abundance: NA
j_gene: TRBJ2-7
d_gene: TRBD2
v_gene: TRBV27
CDR3aa: CASRLTSGLLYEQYF
CDR3nt: TGTGCCAGCAGGCTGACTAGCGGGTTACTTTACGAGCAGTACTTC

abundance: NA
j_gene: TRBJ2-3
d_gene: TRBD2
v_gene: TRBV27
CDR3aa: CASSYDLAGGTDTQYF
CDR3nt: TGTGCCAGCAGCTATGACCTAGCGGGGGGCACAGATACGCAGTATTTT

abundance: NA
j_gene: TRBJ1-1
d_gene: NA
v_gene: TRBV10-3
CDR3aa: CAISDGTIQEAFF
CDR3nt: TGTGCCATCAGTGATGGGACCATTCAAGAAGCTTTCTTT

abundance: NA
j_gene: TRBJ2-1
d_gene: TRBD1
v_gene: TRBV5-6
CDR3aa: CASSSRTGAYNEQFF
CDR3nt: TGTGCCAGCAGCTCCCGGACAGGGGCCTACAATGAGCAGTTCTTC

abundance: NA
j_gene: TRBJ2-3
d_gene: NA
v_gene: TRBV5-6
CDR3aa: CASSLAGPDTQYF
CDR3nt: TGTGCCAGCAGCCTGGCAGGCCCAGATACGCAGTATTTT

abundance: NA
j_gene: TRBJ1-4
d_gene: TRBD1
v_gene: TRBV7-8
CDR3aa: CASSAGQAGTNEKLFF
CDR3nt: TGTGCCAGCAGCGCTGGACAGGCAGGGACTAATGAAAAACTGTTTTTT

abundance: NA
j_gene: TRBJ1-2
d_gene: NA
v_gene: TRBV11-2
CDR3aa: CASSLEGAANGGYTF
CDR3nt: TGTGCCAGCAGCTTAGAGGGGGCGGCAAACGGGGGCTACACCTTC

abundance: NA
j_gene: TRBJ2-3
d_gene: NA
v_gene: TRBV7-2
CDR3aa: CASSSVPYTQYF
CDR3nt: TGTGCCAGCAGCTCAGTCCCGTATACGCAGTATTTT

abundance: NA
j_gene: TRBJ2-7
d_gene: NA
v_gene: TRBV2
CDR3aa: CASRKTVSYEQYF
CDR3nt: TGTGCCAGCAGGAAGACTGTGTCCTACGAGCAGTACTTC

abundance: NA
j_gene: TRBJ2-6
d_gene: NA
v_gene: TRBV6-5
CDR3aa: CASTKLATGANVLTF
CDR3nt: TGTGCCAGCACTAAGTTAGCCACGGGGGCCAACGTCCTGACTTTC

abundance: NA
j_gene: TRBJ2-2
d_gene: NA
v_gene: TRBV15
CDR3aa: CATSRDTGRVTGELFF
CDR3nt: TGTGCCACCAGCAGAGATACGGGCAGGGTAACCGGGGAGCTGTTTTTT

abundance: NA
j_gene: TRBJ2-3
d_gene: TRBD1
v_gene: TRBV6-5
CDR3aa: CASSYSGQGGADTQYF
CDR3nt: TGTGCCAGCAGTTACTCCGGACAGGGAGGCGCAGATACGCAGTATTTT

abundance: NA
j_gene: TRBJ1-1
d_gene: NA
v_gene: TRBV28
CDR3aa: CASSLERMGNMNTEAFF
CDR3nt: TGTGCCAGCAGTTTAGAGCGGATGGGTAACATGAACACTGAAGCTTTCTTT

abundance: NA
j_gene: TRBJ1-1
d_gene: TRBD1
v_gene: TRBV5-5
CDR3aa: CASSGNTGEKAFF
CDR3nt: TGTGCCAGCAGCGGAAACACAGGGGAAAAAGCTTTCTTT

abundance: NA
j_gene: TRBJ2-2
d_gene: NA
v_gene: TRBV5-4
CDR3aa: CASSWGRPMGTGELFF
CDR3nt: TGTGCCAGCAGCTGGGGCAGGCCGATGGGAACCGGGGAGCTGTTTTTT

abundance: NA
j_gene: TRBJ2-1
d_gene: TRBD1
v_gene: TRBV7-3
CDR3aa: CASSWTGGDNEQFF
CDR3nt: TGTGCCAGCAGCTGGACAGGGGGGGATAATGAGCAGTTCTTC

abundance: NA
j_gene: TRBJ2-1
d_gene: NA
v_gene: TRBV27
CDR3aa: CASSFTGKGNEQFF
CDR3nt: TGTGCCAGCAGTTTTACAGGGAAGGGCAATGAGCAGTTCTTC

abundance: NA
j_gene: TRBJ1-4
d_gene: NA
v_gene: TRBV9
CDR3aa: CASSRRTGTNEKLFF
CDR3nt: TGTGCCAGCAGCAGAAGAACAGGGACTAATGAAAAACTGTTTTTT

abundance: NA
j_gene: TRBJ2-2
d_gene: TRBD1
v_gene: TRBV30
CDR3aa: CAYPPDRGTGELFF
CDR3nt: TGTGCCTACCCCCCGGACAGGGGGACCGGGGAGCTGTTTTTT

abundance: NA
j_gene: TRBJ2-7
d_gene: NA
v_gene: TRBV7-3
CDR3aa: CASSPGLTSSYEQYF
CDR3nt: TGTGCCAGCAGCCCGGGACTGACGAGCTCCTACGAGCAGTACTTC

abundance: few
j_gene: TRBJ1-5
d_gene: NA
v_gene: TRBV15
CDR3aa: CATSRVGVRNQPQHF
CDR3nt: TGTGCCACCAGCAGAGTAGGAGTCAGGAATCAGCCCCAGCATTTT

abundance: NA
j_gene: TRBJ2-1
d_gene: TRBD2
v_gene: TRBV7-9
CDR3aa: CASSALGTKINEQFF
CDR3nt: TGTGCCAGCAGCGCACTGGGGACTAAAATCAATGAGCAGTTCTTC

abundance: NA
j_gene: TRBJ2-3
d_gene: TRBD2
v_gene: TRBV11-2
CDR3aa: CASRPLAGGTDTQYF
CDR3nt: TGTGCCTCCCGTCCCCTAGCGGGGGGCACAGATACGCAGTATTTT

abundance: NA
j_gene: TRBJ1-1
d_gene: NA
v_gene: TRBV7-8
CDR3aa: CASTRHRDSTEAFF
CDR3nt: TGTGCCAGCACCCGACACAGGGATTCTACTGAAGCTTTCTTT

abundance: NA
j_gene: TRBJ1-4
d_gene: NA
v_gene: TRBV6-1
CDR3aa: CASSSQASANEKLFF
CDR3nt: TGTGCCAGCAGTTCCCAGGCGTCCGCTAATGAAAAACTGTTTTTT

abundance: NA
j_gene: TRBJ2-1
d_gene: TRBD1
v_gene: TRBV9
CDR3aa: CASSVVDRGFEQFF
CDR3nt: TGTGCCAGCAGCGTAGTAGACAGGGGGTTTGAGCAGTTCTTC

abundance: NA
j_gene: TRBJ1-5
d_gene: NA
v_gene: TRBV10-3
CDR3aa: CAIKRGFNQPQHF
CDR3nt: TGTGCCATCAAACGGGGATTCAATCAGCCCCAGCATTTT

abundance: large
j_gene: TRBJ1-1
d_gene: NA
v_gene: TRBV6-5
CDR3aa: CASSYRSPGSIAFF
CDR3nt: TGTGCCAGCAGTTACAGGAGCCCGGGAAGTATAGCTTTCTTT

abundance: few
j_gene: TRBJ1-1
d_gene: NA
v_gene: TRBV7-9
CDR3aa: CASSPQKNTEAFF
CDR3nt: TGTGCCAGCAGCCCGCAGAAGAACACTGAAGCTTTCTTT

abundance: NA
j_gene: TRBJ2-2
d_gene: NA
v_gene: TRBV2
CDR3aa: CASSEEGVMAGELFF
CDR3nt: TGTGCCAGCAGTGAAGAGGGGGTGATGGCCGGGGAGCTGTTTTTT

abundance: NA
j_gene: TRBJ1-3
d_gene: TRBD1
v_gene: TRBV7-8
CDR3aa: CASSLGQVLGNTIYF
CDR3nt: TGTGCCAGCAGCCTGGGACAGGTCCTTGGAAACACCATATATTTT

abundance: NA
j_gene: TRBJ2-5
d_gene: NA
v_gene: TRBV9
CDR3aa: CASSAGDYQETQYF
CDR3nt: TGTGCCAGCAGCGCGGGAGATTACCAAGAGACCCAGTACTTC

abundance: once
j_gene: TRBJ1-2
d_gene: NA
v_gene: TRBV2
CDR3aa: CASSEGTRDSYTF
CDR3nt: TGTGCCAGCAGTGAGGGCACCAGGGACTCCTACACCTTC

abundance: NA
j_gene: TRBJ2-7
d_gene: TRBD1
v_gene: TRBV5-1
CDR3aa: CASSMDRLGEQYF
CDR3nt: TGCGCCAGCAGCATGGACAGGCTTGGGGAGCAGTACTTC

abundance: NA
j_gene: TRBJ2-1
d_gene: NA
v_gene: TRBV5-4
CDR3aa: CASSLGGPSSYNEQFF
CDR3nt: TGTGCCAGCAGCTTGGGGGGCCCAAGCTCCTACAATGAGCAGTTCTTC

abundance: NA
j_gene: TRBJ2-1
d_gene: NA
v_gene: TRBV10-3
CDR3aa: CAISQKNSYNEQFF
CDR3nt: TGTGCCATCAGCCAGAAAAATTCCTACAATGAGCAGTTCTTC

abundance: NA
j_gene: TRBJ2-7
d_gene: TRBD1
v_gene: TRBV6-1
CDR3aa: CASAEGQGYEQYF
CDR3nt: TGTGCCAGCGCAGAGGGACAGGGCTACGAGCAGTACTTC

abundance: NA
j_gene: TRBJ1-2
d_gene: NA
v_gene: TRBV6-5
CDR3aa: CASTPRLGNYGYTF
CDR3nt: TGTGCCAGCACCCCAAGGTTGGGTAACTATGGCTACACCTTC

abundance: NA
j_gene: TRBJ2-7
d_gene: TRBD1
v_gene: TRBV14
CDR3aa: CASSPGQGYEQYF
CDR3nt: TGTGCCAGCAGCCCCGGACAGGGCTACGAGCAGTACTTC

abundance: NA
j_gene: TRBJ2-3
d_gene: NA
v_gene: TRBV7-3
CDR3aa: CASSQNSASDTQYF
CDR3nt: TGTGCCAGCAGCCAAAACTCGGCGTCAGATACGCAGTATTTT

abundance: NA
j_gene: TRBJ2-1
d_gene: NA
v_gene: TRBV7-9
CDR3aa: CASSSGSYNEQFF
CDR3nt: TGTGCCAGCAGCTCTGGCTCCTACAATGAGCAGTTCTTC

abundance: NA
j_gene: TRBJ2-7
d_gene: NA
v_gene: TRBV10-1
CDR3aa: CASTQGYEQYF
CDR3nt: TGCGCCAGCACTCAGGGTTACGAGCAGTACTTC

abundance: NA
j_gene: TRBJ2-2
d_gene: NA
v_gene: TRBV7-8
CDR3aa: CAIKGHLNTGELFF
CDR3nt: TGTGCCATCAAGGGACACCTGAACACCGGGGAGCTGTTTTTT

abundance: NA
j_gene: TRBJ2-3
d_gene: NA
v_gene: TRBV7-8
CDR3aa: CASSITDTQYF
CDR3nt: TGTGCCAGCAGCATCACAGATACGCAGTATTTT

abundance: NA
j_gene: TRBJ2-5
d_gene: NA
v_gene: TRBV7-7
CDR3aa: CASSSWQAETQYF
CDR3nt: TGTGCCAGCAGCTCGTGGCAGGCGGAGACCCAGTACTTC

abundance: NA
j_gene: TRBJ2-7
d_gene: TRBD1
v_gene: TRBV4-2
CDR3aa: CASSRDRVEQYF
CDR3nt: TGTGCCAGCAGCCGGGACAGGGTCGAGCAGTACTTC

abundance: NA
j_gene: TRBJ2-3
d_gene: NA
v_gene: TRBV6-5
CDR3aa: CASRSSGDTQYF
CDR3nt: TGTGCCAGCAGATCCAGCGGAGATACGCAGTATTTT

abundance: NA
j_gene: TRBJ2-5
d_gene: TRBD1
v_gene: TRBV6-1
CDR3aa: CASSEAGTGVETQYF
CDR3nt: TGTGCCAGCAGTGAAGCGGGGACAGGGGTAGAGACCCAGTACTTC

abundance: NA
j_gene: TRBJ1-5
d_gene: NA
v_gene: TRBV18
CDR3aa: CASSPGGSNQPQHF
CDR3nt: TGTGCCAGCTCTCCGGGGGGTAGCAATCAGCCCCAGCATTTT

abundance: NA
j_gene: TRBJ2-7
d_gene: NA
v_gene: TRBV7-8
CDR3aa: CASSPGPTYEQYF
CDR3nt: TGTGCCAGCAGCCCTGGTCCCACCTACGAGCAGTACTTC

abundance: NA
j_gene: TRBJ2-3
d_gene: NA
v_gene: TRBV11-3
CDR3aa: CASSGGRAGARTDTQYF
CDR3nt: TGTGCCAGCAGCGGGGGCCGGGCGGGAGCTCGCACAGATACGCAGTATTTT

abundance: NA
j_gene: TRBJ1-4
d_gene: NA
v_gene: TRBV5-8
CDR3aa: CASSLRGGVEKLFF
CDR3nt: TGTGCCAGCAGCTTACGTGGGGGGGTTGAAAAACTGTTTTTT

abundance: NA
j_gene: TRBJ2-6
d_gene: NA
v_gene: TRBV7-9
CDR3aa: CASSFLGGIAGANVLTF
CDR3nt: TGTGCCAGCAGCTTCCTGGGAGGTATTGCTGGGGCCAACGTCCTGACTTTC

abundance: NA
j_gene: TRBJ2-7
d_gene: TRBD1
v_gene: TRBV11-3
CDR3aa: CASSAEGAGEQYF
CDR3nt: TGTGCCAGCAGTGCAGAGGGGGCTGGCGAGCAGTACTTC

abundance: NA
j_gene: TRBJ1-2
d_gene: NA
v_gene: TRBV2
CDR3aa: CASSEDRVAGYGYTF
CDR3nt: TGTGCCAGCAGTGAAGACAGGGTGGCGGGGTATGGCTACACCTTC

abundance: NA
j_gene: TRBJ2-1
d_gene: TRBD1
v_gene: TRBV2
CDR3aa: CASRQGFADNEQFF
CDR3nt: TGTGCCAGCAGACAGGGGTTCGCGGACAATGAGCAGTTCTTC